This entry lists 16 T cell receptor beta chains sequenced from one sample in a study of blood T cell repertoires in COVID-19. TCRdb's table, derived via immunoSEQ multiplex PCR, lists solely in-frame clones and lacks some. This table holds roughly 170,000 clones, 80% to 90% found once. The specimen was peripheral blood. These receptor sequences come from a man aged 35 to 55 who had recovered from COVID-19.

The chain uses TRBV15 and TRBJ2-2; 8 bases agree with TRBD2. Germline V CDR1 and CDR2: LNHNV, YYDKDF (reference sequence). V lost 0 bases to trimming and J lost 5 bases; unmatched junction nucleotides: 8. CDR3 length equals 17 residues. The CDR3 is CATSRDLTSGKTGELFF. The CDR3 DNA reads TGTGCCACCAGCAGAGATCTCACTAGCGGAAAGACCGGGGAGCTGTTTTTT.

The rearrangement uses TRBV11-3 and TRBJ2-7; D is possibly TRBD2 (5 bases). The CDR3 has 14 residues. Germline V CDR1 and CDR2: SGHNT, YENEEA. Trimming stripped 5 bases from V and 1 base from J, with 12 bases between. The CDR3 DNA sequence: TGTGCCAGCAGCCGCGACGGAGGATCCTACGAGCAGTACTTC. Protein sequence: CASSRDGGSYEQYF.

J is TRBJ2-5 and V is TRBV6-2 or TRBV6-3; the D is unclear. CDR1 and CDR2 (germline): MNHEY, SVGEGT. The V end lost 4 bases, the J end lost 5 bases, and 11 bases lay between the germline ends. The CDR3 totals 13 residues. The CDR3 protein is CASSFTGEETQYF. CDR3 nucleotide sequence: TGTGCCAGCAGTTTTACCGGAGAGGAGACCCAGTACTTC.

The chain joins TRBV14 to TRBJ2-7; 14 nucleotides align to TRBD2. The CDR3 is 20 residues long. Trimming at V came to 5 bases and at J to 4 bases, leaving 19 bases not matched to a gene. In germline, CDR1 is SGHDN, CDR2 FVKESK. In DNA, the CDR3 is TGTGCCAGCAGCGGCACCGGGACTAGCGGGGGTCCCGCGCGTATTTACGAGCAGTACTTC. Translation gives CASSGTGTSGGPARIYEQYF.

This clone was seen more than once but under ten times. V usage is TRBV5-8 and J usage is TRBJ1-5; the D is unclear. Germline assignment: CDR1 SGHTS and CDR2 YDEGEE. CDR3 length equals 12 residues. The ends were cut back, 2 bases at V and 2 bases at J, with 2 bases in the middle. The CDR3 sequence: CASSFGNQPQHF. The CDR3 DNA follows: TGTGCCAGCAGCTTCGGCAATCAGCCCCAGCATTTT.

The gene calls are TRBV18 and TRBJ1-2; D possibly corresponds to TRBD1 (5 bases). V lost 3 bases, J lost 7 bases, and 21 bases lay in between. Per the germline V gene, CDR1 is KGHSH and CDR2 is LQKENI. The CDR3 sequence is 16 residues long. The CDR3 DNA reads TGTGCCAGCTCACCTGACCTCGCCGGGGGACCGGGTGGCTACACCTTC. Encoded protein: CASSPDLAGGPGGYTF.

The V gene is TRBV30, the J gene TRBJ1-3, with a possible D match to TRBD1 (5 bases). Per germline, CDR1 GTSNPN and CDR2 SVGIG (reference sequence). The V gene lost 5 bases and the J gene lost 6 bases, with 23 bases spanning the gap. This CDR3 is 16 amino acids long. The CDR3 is CAWVSGILRGENTIYF. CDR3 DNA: TGTGCCTGGGTCAGCGGGATCCTAAGAGGGGAAAACACCATATATTTT.

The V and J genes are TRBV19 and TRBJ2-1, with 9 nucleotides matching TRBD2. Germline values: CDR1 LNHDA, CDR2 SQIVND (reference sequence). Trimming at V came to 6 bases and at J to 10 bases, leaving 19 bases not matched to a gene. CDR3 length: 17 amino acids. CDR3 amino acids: CASSPPFLASGNEEQFF. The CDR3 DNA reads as TGTGCCAGTAGCCCCCCCTTCTTGGCTAGCGGGAACGAAGAGCAGTTCTTC.

The CDR3: CASTGGRGTKNIQYF. CDR3 bases: TGTGCCAGCACAGGGGGCAGGGGAACCAAAAACATTCAGTACTTC. The chain links TRBV2 to TRBJ2-4; 8 nucleotides align to TRBD1. Trimming cost V 7 bases and J 2 bases; bases outside gene matches: 7. The CDR3 consists of 15 residues. CDR1 is SNHLY, CDR2 FYNNEI, per germline.

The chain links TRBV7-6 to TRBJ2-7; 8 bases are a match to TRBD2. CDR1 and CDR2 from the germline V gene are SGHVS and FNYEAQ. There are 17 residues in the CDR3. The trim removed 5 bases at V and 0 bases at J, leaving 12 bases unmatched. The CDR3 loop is CASSPLSGRAYSYEQYF. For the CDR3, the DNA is TGTGCCAGCAGCCCCCTATCCGGGAGGGCCTACTCCTACGAGCAGTACTTC. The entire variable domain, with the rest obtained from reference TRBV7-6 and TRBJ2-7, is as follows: GAGVSQSPRYKVTKRGQDVALRCDPISGHVSLYWYRQALGQGPEFLTYFNYEAQQDKSGLPNDRFSAERPEGSISTLTIQRTEQRDSAMYRCASSPLSGRAYSYEQYFGPGTRLTVT.

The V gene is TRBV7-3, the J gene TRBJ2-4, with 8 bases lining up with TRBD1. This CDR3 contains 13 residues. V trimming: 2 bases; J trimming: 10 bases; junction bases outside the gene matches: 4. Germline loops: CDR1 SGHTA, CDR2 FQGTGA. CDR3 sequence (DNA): TGTGCCAGCAGCTTAGACAGGGGAGGAATTCAGTACTTC. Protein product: CASSLDRGGIQYF. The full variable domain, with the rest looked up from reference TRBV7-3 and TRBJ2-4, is GAGVSQTPSNKVTEKGKYVELRCDPISGHTALYWYRQSLGQGPEFLIYFQGTGAADDSGLPNDRFFAVRPEGSVSTLKIQRTERGDSAVYLCASSLDRGGIQYFGAGTRLSVL.

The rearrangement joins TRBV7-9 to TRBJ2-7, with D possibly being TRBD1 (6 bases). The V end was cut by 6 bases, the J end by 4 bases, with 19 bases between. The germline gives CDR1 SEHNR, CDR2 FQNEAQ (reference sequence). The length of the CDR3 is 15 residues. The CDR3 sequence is CASSPKGGGGYEQYF. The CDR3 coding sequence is TGTGCCAGCAGTCCTAAAGGGGGTGGAGGATACGAGCAGTACTTC.

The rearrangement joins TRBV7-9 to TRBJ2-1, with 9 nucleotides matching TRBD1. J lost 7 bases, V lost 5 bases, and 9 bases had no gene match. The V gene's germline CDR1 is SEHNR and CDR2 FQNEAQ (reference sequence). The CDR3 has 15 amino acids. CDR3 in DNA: TGTGCCAGCAGCCTGCAGGGACAGGGCCGGAATGAGCAGTTCTTC. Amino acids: CASSLQGQGRNEQFF.

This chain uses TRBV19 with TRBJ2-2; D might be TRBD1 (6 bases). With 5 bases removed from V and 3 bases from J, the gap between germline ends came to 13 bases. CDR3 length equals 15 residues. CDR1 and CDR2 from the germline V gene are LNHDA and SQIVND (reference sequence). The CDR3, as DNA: TGTGCCAGTAGTGACCAGGGGTATGACACCGGGGAGCTGTTTTTT. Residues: CASSDQGYDTGELFF.

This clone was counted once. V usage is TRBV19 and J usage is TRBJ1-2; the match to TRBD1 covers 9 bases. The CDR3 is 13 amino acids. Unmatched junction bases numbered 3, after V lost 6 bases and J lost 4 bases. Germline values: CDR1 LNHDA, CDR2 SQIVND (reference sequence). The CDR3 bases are TGTGCCAGTAGGAGGACAGGGGTCTATGGCTACACCTTC. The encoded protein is CASRRTGVYGYTF.

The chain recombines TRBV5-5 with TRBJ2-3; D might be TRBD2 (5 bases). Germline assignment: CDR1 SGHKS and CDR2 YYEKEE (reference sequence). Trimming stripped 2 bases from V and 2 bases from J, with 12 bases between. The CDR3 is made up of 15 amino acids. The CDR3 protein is CASSFSSLVTDTQYF. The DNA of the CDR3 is TGTGCCAGCAGCTTTTCCTCACTAGTCACAGATACGCAGTATTTT. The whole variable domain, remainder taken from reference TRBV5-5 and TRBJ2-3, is DAGVTQSPTHLIKTRGQQVTLRCSPISGHKSVSWYQQVLGQGPQFIFQYYEKEERGRGNFPDRFSARQFPNYSSELNVNALLLGDSALYLCASSFSSLVTDTQYFGPGTRLTVL.